This T cell receptor beta chain was profiled in a study of cytomegalovirus exposure and HLA in healthy donors. The PCR used 60 Vbeta and 13 Jbeta primers. Method: immunoSEQ multiplex PCR; TCRdb's copy keeps in-frame clones and lacks some. The sample contains 95,000 to 150,000 clones, under 12% of which appear only once. CDR1 and CDR2 (germline): SGDLS, YYNGEE. The CDR3 loop spans 17 amino acids. The J segment lost 5 bases and the V segment lost 2 bases, leaving 13 bases of the junction unmatched. The clonotype comes from a young woman in good health and CMV-seropositive. Sequencing was done on a sample of PBMCs. J is TRBJ2-1 and V is TRBV9, with TRBD1 matching 7 bases. Here the CDR3 reads CASSVSTGFPFDNEQFF. The DNA for the CDR3 is TGTGCCAGCAGCGTCTCGACAGGGTTCCCTTTCGACAATGAGCAGTTCTTC.